One and the same sample provided the 20 T cell receptor beta chains below, sequenced in a study of CD8+CD57+ T cells in acquired aplastic anemia (dated by TCRdb to the late 2010s). TCRdb lists the instrument as Illumina HiSeq 2000. TCR beta VDJ combination and CDR3 sequence profiling used genomic DNA as the template. TCRdb reanalyzed the raw reads on its own, using fastp at Q25 for trimming and MiXCR for clone calling, and kept in-frame beta chains. For every CDR3 protein sequence, its rows merge into one entry that carries the most common genes and DNA. Counted in this sample were 150,000 to 200,000 distinct CDR3 sequences; roughly 63% of them appeared once. Together, the top ten hold about 44% of the sample. The patients picked for sequencing were ones in whom flow cytometry had shown an expansion of CD8+CD57+ cells. The specimen was sorted CD4+, CD8+, or CD8+CD57+ T cells (not recorded which) from PBMCs. These receptors all stem from a human donor with aplastic anemia.

The chain carries TRBV15 and TRBJ1-2, with a tentative D call TRBD1 (5 bases). Trimming stripped 3 bases from V and 3 bases from J, with 14 bases between. Germline V lookup: CDR1 LNHNV, CDR2 YYDKDF (reference sequence). The CDR3 runs to 15 residues. In DNA, the CDR3 is TGTGCCACCAGCAGGGGGTCGGGGGGGGACTATGGCTACACCTTC. Protein product: CATSRGSGGDYGYTF.

V usage is TRBV12-3 or TRBV12-4 and J usage is TRBJ2-7, with a tentative D call TRBD1 (6 bases). This CDR3 is 13 amino acids long. Trimming took 7 bases from V and 5 from J, leaving 15 bases between them. This CDR3 reads CASKTGQLNEQYF. CDR3 sequence (DNA): TGTGCCAGCAAAACTGGACAGTTAAACGAGCAGTACTTC.

Details on this clonotype: A read error may explain this, as a much larger clone is one base away. V gene TRBV7-2 combines with J gene TRBJ2-7; D is unresolved. Germline-derived CDR1 and CDR2 are SGHTA and FQGNSA. The CDR3 has 16 amino acids. With 5 bases removed from V and 3 bases from J, the gap between germline ends came to 20 bases. Written as DNA, the CDR3 is TGTGCCAGCAGCCTACTCGACCCACGACCCGGCTACGAGCAGTACTTC. This gives the protein CASSLLDPRPGYEQYF.

The rearrangement joins TRBV27 to TRBJ1-2; 8 bases line up with TRBD1. This CDR3 comprises 15 residues. Germline V gives CDR1 MNHEY, CDR2 SMNVEV (reference sequence). V was clipped by 6 bases and J by 3 bases; unmatched bases: 9. CDR3 loop: CASSSGAGGHYGYTF. CDR3 bases: TGTGCCAGCAGCTCGGGGGCAGGGGGCCACTATGGCTACACCTTC.

The gene calls are TRBV2 and TRBJ1-5; D is ambiguous. With 5 bases removed from V and 3 bases from J, the gap between germline ends came to 14 bases. This CDR3 has 15 residues. CDR1 and CDR2 from the germline V gene are SNHLY and FYNNEI. The CDR3 coding sequence is TGTGCCAGCAGTTTAAGGTCCGTGGACAATCAGCCCCAGCATTTT. Translation: CASSLRSVDNQPQHF.

The rearrangement joins TRBV7-2 to TRBJ1-1, with D hard to call. The CDR3 totals 13 residues. Trimming shortened V by 0 bases and J by 4 bases, and 6 bases separated the two germline ends. CDR1 is SGHTA and CDR2 is FQGNSA in the germline V gene. In nucleotides, the CDR3 is TGTGCCAGCAGCTTAGCGGAGTTCACTGAAGCTTTCTTT. As protein: CASSLAEFTEAFF.

About this clonotype itself: Just one base apart from a much larger clone, this may be a read error. The rearrangement joins TRBV6-1 to TRBJ2-7, with D perhaps given as TRBD1 or TRBD2 (5 bases each). The CDR3 has 15 residues. From germline, CDR1 is MNHNS and CDR2 SASEGT. Trimming took 6 bases from V and 2 from J, leaving 17 bases between them. CDR3 protein: CASSEGRVGAYEQYF. In DNA form, the CDR3 reads TGTGCCAGCAGCGAGGGGCGGGTGGGAGCCTACGAGCAGTACTTC.

The chain employs TRBV20-1 and TRBJ1-1; D might be TRBD1 (5 bases). Germline V gene sequence: CDR1 DFQATT, CDR2 SNEGSKA (reference sequence). This CDR3 contains 13 residues. V dropped 5 bases and J dropped 4 bases, with 14 bases sitting between them. The CDR3 DNA is TGCAGTGCTTCCGGGGACGGCGGCACTGAAGCTTTCTTT. This translates into CSASGDGGTEAFF.

The chain uses TRBV5-1 and TRBJ2-1, with D perhaps TRBD1 (5 bases). CDR1 is SGHRS, CDR2 YFSETQ, per germline. CDR3 length: 14 amino acids. Trimming took off 3 bases at V and 9 bases at J, with 16 bases between the two ends. In DNA, the CDR3 is TGCGCCAGCAGCTCTGGGGCCCAGACGACTGAGCAGTTCTTC. It translates to CASSSGAQTTEQFF.

The chain employs TRBV7-2 and TRBJ1-1; 10 bases match TRBD1. Germline V lookup: CDR1 SGHTA, CDR2 FQGNSA. Unmatched junction bases numbered 3, after V lost 3 bases and J lost 5 bases. This CDR3 spans 14 amino acids. CDR3 DNA sequence: TGTGCCAGCAGCTTGGACAGGGGGGGGACTGAAGCTTTCTTT. Translation gives CASSLDRGGTEAFF.

The gene calls are TRBV20-1 and TRBJ2-3, with D unclear. This CDR3 is built from 15 residues. Germline V gene sequence: CDR1 DFQATT, CDR2 SNEGSKA (reference sequence). V was trimmed by 3 bases and J by 6 bases, leaving 19 bases between them. The CDR3 nucleotides read TGCAGTGCTAGCTCCCCCGCGTGGGGTGGGGATACGCAGTATTTT. It is translated as CSASSPAWGGDTQYF.

V is TRBV7-3 and J is TRBJ1-2; possible D gene TRBD1, 5 bases. Trimming left V 5 bases short and J 2 bases short, with 18 bases between. The CDR3 covers 16 residues. CDR1 is SGHTA, CDR2 FQGTGA, per germline. The CDR3 sequence: CASSIGTAAYNYGYTF. Here the CDR3 DNA reads TGTGCCAGCAGCATCGGGACCGCGGCCTACAACTATGGCTACACCTTC.

As DNA, the CDR3 is TGTGCCACCAGCAGTGGGACTAGCACAGATACGCAGTATTTT. Translating gives CATSSGTSTDTQYF. This chain joins TRBV15 and TRBJ2-3; D perhaps matches TRBD2 (6 bases). Trimming took 3 bases from V and 0 from J, leaving 7 bases between them. CDR1 and CDR2 (germline): LNHNV, YYDKDF (reference sequence). The CDR3 length is 14 residues.

In this sample, this clonotype turned up many times. V is TRBV15 and J is TRBJ2-6, with TRBD1 matching 7 bases. CDR3 length: 17 residues. CDR1 is LNHNV and CDR2 is YYDKDF in the germline V gene (reference sequence). The V segment lost 0 bases and the J segment 0 bases; nucleotides outside the gene matches: 2. CDR3 in amino acids: CATSRDGDSSGANVLTF. The CDR3 bases are TGTGCCACCAGCAGAGATGGGGACAGCTCTGGGGCCAACGTCCTGACTTTC.

Worth noting for this clonotype: A read error is possible here, since a much larger clone lies one base away. The chain uses TRBV27 and TRBJ2-6; D might be TRBD2 (6 bases). Germline values: CDR1 MNHEY, CDR2 SMNVEV (reference sequence). V was clipped by 3 bases and J by 0 bases, with 18 bases between them. This CDR3 comprises 19 residues. The CDR3 here is CASSFSPYLGGSGANVLTF. The CDR3 nucleotides read TGTGCCAGCAGTTTCTCCCCGTACTTGGGGGGCTCTGGGGCCAACGTCCTGACTTTC.

This clonotype was recorded many times. The J gene is TRBJ1-2, the V gene TRBV9, with D tentatively TRBD1 (5 bases). Germline CDR1 SGDLS, CDR2 YYNGEE. Deletions cut 1 base from V and 4 bases from J, with 17 bases between. The CDR3 sequence is 16 residues long. In nucleotides, the CDR3 is TGTGCCAGCAGCGTACATCCGGGACCAACATTCTATGGCTACACCTTC. Its protein product is CASSVHPGPTFYGYTF.

V and J are TRBV10-1 and TRBJ1-5, with D unclear. There are 13 residues in the CDR3. Trimming removed 1 base from V and 5 bases from J, with 6 bases in between. Germline CDR1 reads WNHNN; CDR2 reads SYGVQD (reference sequence). CDR3 nucleotides: TGCGCCAGCAGTGAGTTGGGCGATCAGCCCCAGCATTTT. Translating gives CASSELGDQPQHF.

The rearrangement links TRBV20-1 to TRBJ2-3; 11 nucleotides agree with TRBD2. After removal of 5 bases from V and 2 bases from J, the junction contained 15 bases not matched to a gene. This CDR3 region has 18 residues. Per germline, CDR1 DFQATT and CDR2 SNEGSKA (reference sequence). The CDR3 DNA reads as TGCAGTGCTGTCAGACCGGGACTAGCGGTCCCGTCCACAGATACGCAGTATTTT. It translates to CSAVRPGLAVPSTDTQYF.

The chain has TRBV7-9 and TRBJ2-3; the D call may be TRBD1 or TRBD2 (6 bases each). CDR3 length: 14 residues. V was shortened by 5 bases and J by 11 bases, with 20 bases between the two germline ends. Germline loops: CDR1 SEHNR, CDR2 FQNEAQ (reference sequence). The CDR3 protein is CASSLVHGGPEQYF. CDR3 DNA sequence: TGTGCCAGCAGCCTAGTTCACGGGGGCCCTGAGCAGTATTTT.

This clonotype was recorded many times. The DNA of the CDR3 is TGTGCCAGCAGCTTGGAAGGACAGCGCCTCTCTGGAAACACCATATATTTT. It is translated as CASSLEGQRLSGNTIYF. The chain has TRBV7-9 and TRBJ1-3; a possible D gene is TRBD1 (6 bases). The CDR3 is made up of 17 amino acids. Between the trimmed V and J ends, which lost 3 bases and 0 bases, there was a span of 15 bases. Germline CDR1 is SEHNR and CDR2 is FQNEAQ (reference sequence).